Below are 8 T cell receptor beta chains sequenced from a single sample in a study of regulatory T cells in long-lasting Graves disease. For TCR beta, libraries came from iRepertoire HTBI primers and Arm-PCR of CDR3 regions. From the multiplex PCR reads, TCRdb called clonotypes with MiXCR, one entry per CDR3 protein. The profile shows roughly 400,000 distinct CDR3 sequences, about a sixth of them singletons. Time point noted: newly diagnosed GD, antithyroid drugs for less than 3 months. The TCR library used RNA extracted from PBMCs. This same sample was also taken into another study, of T cells in Graves' hyperthyroidism and ophthalmopathy.

The specimen was peripheral blood mononuclear cells (PBMCs), collected at new diagnosis, from a patient treated with antithyroid drugs. The receptors derive from a woman younger than 30 with Graves disease.

The sample holds many counts of this clonotype. This chain uses TRBV6-1 with TRBJ2-5; 9 bases match TRBD2. Germline-derived CDR1 and CDR2 are MNHNS and SASEGT. The V gene end was trimmed by 7 bases and the J gene end by 5 bases; junction bases not matched to a gene: 2. The CDR3 contains 12 residues. Here the CDR3 DNA reads TGTGCCAGCAAAGGACTAGCGGAGACCCAGTACTTC. As protein: CASKGLAETQYF.

This clonotype was seen a handful of times. V and J are TRBV20-1 and TRBJ2-5, with 7 bases lining up with TRBD1. J gave up 4 bases and V 2 bases, and 13 bases lay outside the gene matches. Germline V lookup: CDR1 DFQATT, CDR2 SNEGSKA (reference sequence). The CDR3 totals 16 residues. CDR3 bases: TGCAGTGCTAGACCAGAAATACAGGGGAATAGAGAGACCCAGTACTTC. This codes for CSARPEIQGNRETQYF.

This clonotype came up a few times. The rearrangement links TRBV7-2 to TRBJ2-5, with D uncertain. Trimming stripped 5 bases from V and 1 base from J, with 11 bases between. This CDR3 has 14 residues. From germline, CDR1 is SGHTA and CDR2 FQGNSA. CDR3 amino acids: CASSPRTIQETQYF. In DNA form, the CDR3 reads TGTGCCAGCAGCCCCCGGACCATCCAAGAGACCCAGTACTTC.

J is TRBJ1-2 and V is TRBV29-1, with 7 bases matching TRBD1. The CDR3 sequence is 11 residues long. Unmatched junction bases numbered 3, after V lost 7 bases and J lost 4 bases. The germline V gene encodes CDR1 SQVTM and CDR2 ANQGSEA. The CDR3 DNA is TGCAGCGGAACAGGGGTCTATGGCTACACCTTC. Translation gives CSGTGVYGYTF.

This clonotype was found a few times. The CDR3 region is CATSGNSGLGTDTQYF. CDR3 DNA sequence: TGTGCCACCAGCGGCAATAGCGGGTTAGGCACAGATACGCAGTATTTT. The chain couples TRBV15 to TRBJ2-3; 7 nucleotides match TRBD2. Germline V CDR1 and CDR2: LNHNV, YYDKDF (reference sequence). CDR3 length equals 16 residues. Losses at the gene ends were 5 bases for V and 1 base for J; bases not matched to a gene: 9.

This clonotype was seen only a few times. The V gene is TRBV7-9, the J gene TRBJ2-3, with 13 nucleotides matching TRBD2. Germline CDR1 SEHNR, CDR2 FQNEAQ (reference sequence). The length of the CDR3 is 16 residues. Trimming at V came to 7 bases and at J to 3 bases, leaving 7 bases not matched to a gene. The CDR3, as DNA: TGTGCCAGCACCGGACTAGCGGGAGATTTGACAGATACGCAGTATTTT. Amino acids: CASTGLAGDLTDTQYF.

V is TRBV2 and J is TRBJ2-5; 11 positions match TRBD1. The trim removed 7 bases at V and 6 bases at J, leaving 10 bases unmatched. Germline CDR1 reads SNHLY; CDR2 reads FYNNEI. This CDR3 has 15 residues. The CDR3 DNA sequence: TGTGCCAGCACACTTAGGACAGGGGGCGTGAAGACCCAGTACTTC. As protein: CASTLRTGGVKTQYF.

In its sample, this clonotype was seen many times. The CDR3, as DNA: TGTGCCAGCAGTCGGACAGAGACCTACAATGAGCAGTTCTTC. Residues: CASSRTETYNEQFF. This sequence joins TRBV12-3 or TRBV12-4 and TRBJ2-1; D is possibly TRBD1 (6 bases). This CDR3 has 14 amino acids. V lost 5 bases and J 2 bases, leaving 10 bases between the germline ends.